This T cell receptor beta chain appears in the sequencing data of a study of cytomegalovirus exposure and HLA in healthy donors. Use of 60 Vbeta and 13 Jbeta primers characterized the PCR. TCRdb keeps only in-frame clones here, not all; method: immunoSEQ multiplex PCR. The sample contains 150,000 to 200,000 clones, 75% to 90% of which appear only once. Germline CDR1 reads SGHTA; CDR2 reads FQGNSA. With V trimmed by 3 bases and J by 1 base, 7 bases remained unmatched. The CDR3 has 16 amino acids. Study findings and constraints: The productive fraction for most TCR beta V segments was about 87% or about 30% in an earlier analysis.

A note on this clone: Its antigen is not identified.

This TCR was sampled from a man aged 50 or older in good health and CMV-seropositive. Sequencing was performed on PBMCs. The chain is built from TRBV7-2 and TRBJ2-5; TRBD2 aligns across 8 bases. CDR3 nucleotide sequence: TGTGCCAGCAGCTTCTCGGGGGGGGTCTTCCAAGAGACCCAGTACTTC. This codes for CASSFSGGVFQETQYF.